This T cell receptor beta chain stems from a study of blood T cells in healthy people across ages. Germline-derived CDR1 and CDR2 are SGDLS and YYNGEE. Trimming stripped 4 bases from V and 7 bases from J, with 24 bases between. The CDR3 has 17 amino acids. Through a sample-barcoded 5' primer and a J-beta primer mix, a second PCR was run for about 7 to 12 cycles. Via MiXCR, TCRdb re-called the 5' RACE reads, giving one row per CDR3 protein. The sample holds about a million distinct CDR3 sequences; less than 45% are singletons and the top ten take around 13%. This receptor was taken from a man aged 18 to 29 in good health. The V and J genes are TRBV9 and TRBJ2-1, with D unresolved. Sequenced material: blood. In nucleotides, the CDR3 is TGTGCCAGCAGCCCCCGCAGCGCTGTCTACAAGGGAAATGAGCAGTTCTTC. Encoded protein: CASSPRSAVYKGNEQFF.